The clone carrying this TCR beta chain was seen only a few times. What it binds is not known. This record comes from a study of CD8+ T cells in alopecia areata. About the study: The drug, oral tofacitinib, was given to treated patients at 5 to 10 mg twice daily.

General observations from the study: Possibly because of HLA-related factors, TCR sharing was less clear across patients than in mice. Both scalp clonality and the expanded CD8+ clones among the top 100 showed a significant decrease with tofacitinib. Clonality in lesional scalp, especially alopecia totalis/universalis, exceeded that of normal scalp.

The CDR3 runs to 14 residues. V was clipped by 3 bases and J by 7 bases, with 13 bases between them. CDR1 is SGHTA, CDR2 FQGTGA, per germline. Treatment: oral pan-JAK inhibitor, 5-10 mg twice daily. Sequencing used cDNA as its template, made by extracting RNA and reverse transcribing it. TCRdb keeps only in-frame clones here, not all; method: immunoSEQ multiplex PCR. The sample contains about 190,000 clones, 55% to 70% of which appear only once. The sample in question was CD4+ T cells sorted from blood, obtained at week 4, from a patient treated with tofacitinib. The TCR was taken from a human donor with alopecia areata. The V gene is TRBV7-3, the J gene TRBJ1-5, with D unresolved. The CDR3 protein is CASSFGGWLQPQHF. The DNA for the CDR3 is TGTGCCAGCAGCTTTGGAGGATGGCTGCAGCCCCAGCATTTT.